This passage covers 11 T cell receptor beta chains from one sample sequenced in a study of early T cells in non-severe SARS-CoV-2 infection. TCRdb independently ran MiXCR on the 5' RACE reads; one entry per CDR3 protein. Among tens of thousands of distinct CDR3 sequences listed, 12% were seen once. Sequences were derived from whole blood, sampled at baseline. The receptors were sampled from an adult who was a healthcare worker with PCR-confirmed SARS-CoV-2 infection or an uninfected control (not recorded which).

This clonotype was observed a few times. V is TRBV28 and J is TRBJ1-1; weak D call: TRBD1 (5 bases). The CDR3 is 18 residues long. CDR1 and CDR2 from the germline V gene are MDHEN and SYDVKM. V lost 2 bases to trimming and J lost 0 bases, with 19 bases between them. Here the CDR3 DNA reads TGTGCCAGCAGTTTAGTGGGGCCGGAAAGTGGGATGAACACTGAAGCTTTCTTT. It is translated as CASSLVGPESGMNTEAFF.

Only a few counts were recorded for this clonotype. This chain joins TRBV29-1 and TRBJ1-4; 8 bases line up with TRBD1. CDR1 and CDR2 (germline): SQVTM, ANQGSEA. V lost 2 bases, J lost 4 bases, and 18 bases stayed unmatched. The CDR3 length is 19 residues. The CDR3: CSVECTMVERQGNNEKLFF. DNA of the CDR3: TGCAGCGTTGAATGTACTATGGTCGAGAGACAGGGGAATAATGAAAAACTGTTTTTT.

This chain joins TRBV7-9 and TRBJ1-1, with TRBD1 as a possible D gene (5 bases). Germline V CDR1 and CDR2: SEHNR, FQNEAQ (reference sequence). V shed 8 bases and J shed 1 base, with 14 bases lying between them. The CDR3 covers 14 residues. The CDR3 loop is CASLEGAENTEAFF. The CDR3 DNA reads as TGTGCCAGCCTCGAAGGGGCGGAGAACACTGAAGCTTTCTTT.

This clonotype was counted between two and nine times. The chain links TRBV20-1 to TRBJ2-1; TRBD2 is a possible D gene (6 bases). V was trimmed by 1 base and J by 10 bases, leaving 14 bases between them. The CDR3 has 13 residues. In germline, CDR1 is DFQATT, CDR2 SNEGSKA (reference sequence). The chain's CDR3 is CSARVGGIREQFF. Written as DNA, the CDR3 is TGCAGTGCTAGAGTCGGGGGAATCCGAGAGCAGTTCTTC.

The chain has TRBV20-1 and TRBJ2-7, with D perhaps TRBD2 (6 bases). Trimming cost V 3 bases and J 4 bases, with 28 bases left between them. In germline, CDR1 is DFQATT, CDR2 SNEGSKA (reference sequence). The CDR3 spans 18 residues. The CDR3 DNA reads as TGCAGTGCTAGCTCGGTACGGGGGTCCTCGGCCAGCCCTTACGAGCAGTACTTC. Translating it yields CSASSVRGSSASPYEQYF.

This clonotype was counted between two and nine times. The chain recombines TRBV11-2 with TRBJ2-4, with D maybe TRBD1 (6 bases). The CDR3 sequence is 13 residues long. The germline gives CDR1 SGHAT, CDR2 FQNNGV. Trimming removed 5 bases from V and 9 bases from J, with 14 bases in between. The CDR3 sequence is CASSGTPRPIQYF. CDR3 DNA sequence: TGTGCCAGCAGCGGGACACCCAGGCCCATTCAGTACTTC.

V usage is TRBV7-2 and J usage is TRBJ2-1, with D possibly TRBD2 on 5 matching bases. This CDR3 comprises 13 residues. Germline V gene sequence: CDR1 SGHTA, CDR2 FQGNSA. The V end was cut by 1 base, the J end by 10 bases, with 11 bases between. The CDR3 region is CASSLGGLAEQFF. The DNA for the CDR3 is TGTGCCAGCAGCTTAGGAGGGCTAGCCGAGCAGTTCTTC.

This clonotype has ten or more counts. CDR3 in DNA: TGTGCCAGCAGCTCGGTCCAGGGGACAGATACGCAGTATTTT. This translates into CASSSVQGTDTQYF. The V and J genes are TRBV7-9 and TRBJ2-3; possibly TRBD1 for D (6 bases). The CDR3 is made up of 14 amino acids. With 4 bases removed from V and 3 bases from J, the gap between germline ends came to 11 bases. Per germline, CDR1 SEHNR and CDR2 FQNEAQ (reference sequence).

There are a few counts of this clonotype. The chain joins TRBV20-1 to TRBJ2-3; maybe TRBD1 (6 bases). The CDR3 is 14 amino acids. Trimming left V 6 bases short and J 1 base short, with 14 bases between. Germline assignment: CDR1 DFQATT and CDR2 SNEGSKA (reference sequence). The DNA of the CDR3 is TGCAGTGCACAGAGACAGGCACGCACAGATACGCAGTATTTT. Protein sequence: CSAQRQARTDTQYF.

This clonotype came up a few times. The chain carries TRBV7-8 and TRBJ2-3, with D unresolved. The CDR3 extends over 18 amino acids. Trimming pared 3 bases from V and 1 base from J, leaving 20 bases between. Germline assignment: CDR1 SGHVS and CDR2 FQNEAQ. CDR3 residues: CASSFERRLAVGTDTQYF. The DNA of the CDR3 is TGTGCCAGCAGCTTCGAAAGGCGCCTCGCAGTTGGCACAGATACGCAGTATTTT. Supplemented by reference TRBV7-8 and TRBJ2-3, the full variable domain reads GAGVSQSPRYKVAKRGQDVALRCDPISGHVSLFWYQQALGQGPEFLTYFQNEAQLDKSGLPSDRFFAERPEGSVSTLKIQRTQQEDSAVYLCASSFERRLAVGTDTQYFGPGTRLTVL.

The table lists this clonotype with many counts. This chain uses TRBV2 with TRBJ2-4, with 7 bases matching TRBD1. Germline V lookup: CDR1 SNHLY, CDR2 FYNNEI. Trimming cost V 3 bases and J 0 bases; bases outside gene matches: 8. The CDR3 length is 17 residues. The CDR3 protein is CASSERGLLLAKNIQYF. For the CDR3, the DNA is TGTGCCAGCAGTGAGAGGGGGCTTCTTTTAGCCAAAAACATTCAGTACTTC.